The 10 T cell receptor beta chains below were found in one sample sequenced in a study of blood T cell repertoires in COVID-19. Here immunoSEQ multiplex PCR was the method, and the copy in TCRdb shows in-frame clones only, minus some. This sample has approximately 180,000 clones; over 65% occur once, and the top ten carry around a sixth. The sequenced material came from peripheral blood. The receptors here all came from a person aged 65-85 years with COVID-19, enrolled during active disease.

This sequence joins TRBV28 and TRBJ2-7; D might be TRBD2 (6 bases). Between the trimmed V and J ends, which lost 6 bases and 0 bases, there was a span of 12 bases. This CDR3 has 14 amino acids. Germline CDR1 and CDR2: MDHEN and SYDVKM. CDR3 region: CASRIPGVSYEQYF. Here the CDR3 DNA reads TGTGCCAGCAGGATTCCGGGAGTCTCCTACGAGCAGTACTTC.

The V and J genes are TRBV18 and TRBJ1-4; 9 nucleotides agree with TRBD1. V lost 5 bases to trimming and J lost 5 bases; unmatched junction nucleotides: 6. CDR1 is KGHSH, CDR2 LQKENI, per germline. There are 15 residues in the CDR3. Here the CDR3 DNA reads TGTGCCAGCTCAGAAACCGGGACAGGGAATGAAAAACTGTTTTTT. Amino acids: CASSETGTGNEKLFF.

This clone has just a few counts. The chain couples TRBV12-5 to TRBJ1-5; D perhaps matches TRBD1 (6 bases). V lost 6 bases, J lost 4 bases, and 10 bases lay in between. Germline lookup yields CDR1 LGHNT and CDR2 FRNRAP. The CDR3 is 13 amino acids. CDR3 in amino acids: CASGHRENQPQHF. CDR3 nucleotide sequence: TGTGCTAGTGGCCACAGGGAGAATCAGCCCCAGCATTTT.

V gene TRBV10-3 combines with J gene TRBJ2-5; 10 nucleotides agree with TRBD2. The germline V gene encodes CDR1 ENHRY and CDR2 SYGVKD. CDR3 size: 17 residues. The ends lost 4 bases at V and 5 bases at J; junction bases unmatched: 13. CDR3: CAISGGTSGIGLETQYF. The CDR3 coding sequence is TGTGCCATCAGTGGGGGCACTAGCGGGATTGGCTTGGAGACCCAGTACTTC.

This rearrangement joins TRBV6-2 or TRBV6-3 to TRBJ2-7, with D unclear. V shed 4 bases and J shed 0 bases, with 4 bases lying between them. This CDR3 is 12 amino acids long. Germline loops: CDR1 MNHEY, CDR2 SVGEGT. DNA of the CDR3: TGTGCCAGCAGTTTCCTCTCCTACGAGCAGTACTTC. Translating gives CASSFLSYEQYF.

The chain uses TRBV4-2 and TRBJ2-7; the match to TRBD2 covers 8 bases. The CDR3 covers 12 residues. Germline V gives CDR1 LGHNA, CDR2 YNFKEQ. V lost 8 bases to trimming and J lost 2 bases; unmatched junction nucleotides: 2. The CDR3 nucleotides read TGTGCCAGCCGGGGGGGTACCTACGAGCAGTACTTC. Translated: CASRGGTYEQYF.

The CDR3 nucleotides are TGTGCCAGCAGTCCGACAGGGGGGACCAATCAGCCCCAGCATTTT. It is translated as CASSPTGGTNQPQHF. The chain employs TRBV7-2 and TRBJ1-5, with TRBD1 matching 9 bases. Germline V gives CDR1 SGHTA, CDR2 FQGNSA. The V segment lost 6 bases and the J segment 3 bases; nucleotides outside the gene matches: 6. This CDR3 spans 15 amino acids. Based on the CDR3 plus reference TRBV7-2 and TRBJ1-5, the full variable domain is GAGVSQSPSNKVTEKGKDVELRCDPISGHTALYWYRQSLGQGLEFLIYFQGNSAPDKSGLPSDRFSAERTGGSVSTLTIQRTQQEDSAVYLCASSPTGGTNQPQHFGDGTRLSIL.

The chain's CDR3 is CASSLGQGALSGNTIYF. In DNA form, the CDR3 reads TGCGCCAGCAGCCTGGGACAGGGCGCGCTGTCTGGAAACACCATATATTTT. This chain links TRBV5-1 with TRBJ1-3; TRBD1 matches at 9 bases. The CDR3 covers 17 residues. The germline gives CDR1 SGHRS, CDR2 YFSETQ. V shed 4 bases, J shed 1 base, and the junction held 9 bases outside the gene matches.

The rearrangement links TRBV3-1 (or the pseudogene TRBV3-2) to TRBJ2-3, with D possibly being TRBD2 (6 bases). The CDR3 has 15 residues. Trimming cost V 1 base and J 1 base, with 9 bases left between them. CDR1 is LGHDT and CDR2 is YNNKEL in the germline V gene (reference sequence). CDR3 sequence: CASSQVASGTDTQYF. Here the CDR3 DNA reads TGTGCCAGCAGCCAAGTTGCTAGCGGCACAGATACGCAGTATTTT.

This clone was observed once. The chain joins TRBV19 to TRBJ2-1, with 9 bases matching TRBD2. CDR3 length: 16 residues. Germline trimming cut 6 bases from V and 5 bases from J; bases unmatched to any gene: 11. The germline CDR1 and CDR2 sequences are LNHDA and SQIVND (reference sequence). DNA for the CDR3: TGTGCCAGTAGCCCTCTAGCGGGGCCGCAAAACAATGAGCAGTTCTTC. Residues: CASSPLAGPQNNEQFF.